These T cell receptor beta chains were read from a single sample in a study of shared clonotypes between healthy human individuals. The repertoire was sequenced with immunoSEQ multiplex PCR; TCRdb's copy has only in-frame clones and lacks some. The data show about 2.4 million clones, with more than 85% seen just once and about 0.39% held by the top ten. The material sequenced was naive CD4+ T cells from PBMCs. These receptors all stem from a man younger than 35 in good health. Some clones in this sample may be carry-over from other donors' samples. CDR3s include the opening cysteine and the closing phenylalanine or tryptophan. Some rows mark clone size as missing; the rest say once, few, many or name a class of expanded clone.

j_gene | v_gene | abundance | CDR3aa
TRBJ2-7 | TRBV1 | NA | CTSSQRLSGLAGDYEQYF
TRBJ2-5 | TRBV5-4 | NA | CASSPDGLETQYF
TRBJ2-1 | TRBV9 | NA | CASSVLGADNEQFF
NA | TRBV6-5 | NA | CASSHTQVSDEQYF
TRBJ2-1 | TRBV2 | NA | CASRRGLQVGNEQFF
TRBJ1-1 | TRBV7-9 | few | CASSLNGSIRRAEAFF
TRBJ1-1 | TRBV14 | few | CASSRTPNTEAFF
TRBJ2-5 | TRBV7-2 | NA | CASSPPPGGAGWETQYF
TRBJ2-2 | TRBV11-3 | NA | CASSQGTSVTGELFF
TRBJ2-1 | TRBV28 | NA | CASSPTGGNYNEQFF
TRBJ2-1 | TRBV7-2 | NA | CASSLWRGRVNEQFF
TRBJ2-1 | TRBV27 | NA | CASSLMDRQLSYNEQFF
TRBJ1-5 | TRBV6-6 | NA | CASSPHSGWENQPQHF
TRBJ2-2 | TRBV6-1 | NA | CASSAQGADTGELFF
TRBJ1-1 | TRBV9 | few | CASSPMTGVEAFF
TRBJ2-2 | TRBV18 | NA | CASSLGINTGELFF
TRBJ2-1 | TRBV10-3 | NA | CAISESGFGSDEQFF
TRBJ1-2 | TRBV5-1 | NA | CASSLSPNYGYTF
TRBJ1-5 | TRBV6-1 | NA | CASKNRAGDQPQHF
TRBJ2-3 | TRBV18 | NA | CASSPQADYTDTQYF
TRBJ2-7 | TRBV6-5 | NA | CASSYRGTGEQYF
TRBJ1-4 | TRBV4-1 | NA | CASSQRDSYEKLFF
TRBJ2-1 | TRBV7-2 | NA | CASSLGRGRAYNEQFF
TRBJ2-5 | TRBV7-2 | NA | CASSLMGQTQETQYF
TRBJ1-6 | TRBV10-3 | NA | CAISAGQGESPLHF
TRBJ1-5 | TRBV7-8 | NA | CASSLVDRPYQPQHF
TRBJ2-6 | TRBV5-1 | once | CASSLQGTGANVLTF
TRBJ2-7 | TRBV4-3 | NA | CASSQGPPSAYEQYF
NA | TRBV5-1 | NA | CASSLLPASSTYEQYF
TRBJ1-5 | TRBV28 | NA | CASSRTKWGNQPQHF
TRBJ2-2 | TRBV5-1 | NA | CASSFIGNTGELFF
TRBJ2-7 | TRBV6-5 | NA | CASKSTGTGPLEQYF
TRBJ1-1 | TRBV5-4 | NA | CASSSRSGGPGTEAFF
TRBJ2-7 | TRBV11-1 | once | CASSLDAGRNSYEQYF
TRBJ2-7 | TRBV11-2 | once | CASSLGARTSGLYEQYF
TRBJ2-7 | TRBV6-5 | once | CASSNSYEQYF
TRBJ1-2 | TRBV6-1 | NA | CASRRGGTNYGYTF
TRBJ2-3 | TRBV21-1 | NA | CASSKITYTDTQYF
TRBJ1-4 | TRBV27 | NA | CASSLSRGPGEKLFF
TRBJ2-2 | TRBV11-3 | NA | CASSSRGGTGELFF
TRBJ1-4 | TRBV28 | NA | CASRVTLDPKLFF
TRBJ2-7 | TRBV5-1 | NA | CASYPGQGVTYEQYF
TRBJ2-7 | TRBV5-1 | NA | CASSSDGYSYEQYF
TRBJ1-4 | TRBV5-1 | once | CASSLGQSNEKLFF
TRBJ1-6 | TRBV30 | NA | CAWSEEQGGLPSLHF